This T cell receptor beta chain was sequenced during a study of graft-versus-host responses after intestinal transplantation. Study background: Isolated intestinal, liver-intestinal, or multivisceral transplants were what recipients had. Broader study findings: Where graft-donor T cell macrochimerism was present, patients had high graft-versus-host to host-versus-graft clonal ratios in allografts. Circulating GvH clones peaking coincided with falling HvG clones soon after transplant. Marrow from the recipient contained GvH clones, some of which had appeared first in ileum or blood.

This clone was observed a few times. Its antigen is not known. CDR1 and CDR2 from the germline V gene are LNHDA and SQIVND (reference sequence). The CDR3 runs 16 residues. V trimming: 6 bases; J trimming: 0 bases; junction bases outside the gene matches: 11. Only in-frame clones appear in the TCRdb table, and some are missing; sequencing was by immunoSEQ multiplex PCR. The sample has tens of thousands of clones, about four fifths seen once. The rearrangement links TRBV19 to TRBJ2-7, with 7 nucleotides matching TRBD1. The starting material was unstimulated CD8+ T cells sorted from spleen or lymph node cells, obtained before intestinal transplant. This clonotype was obtained from a human donor who received an intestinal transplant. DNA for the CDR3: TGTGCCAGTAGCACCCCCACGTCAGGGGGCTCCTACGAGCAGTACTTC. The encoded protein is CASSTPTSGGSYEQYF. Complete variable domain (other parts from reference TRBV19 and TRBJ2-7): DGGITQSPKYLFRKEGQNVTLSCEQNLNHDAMYWYRQDPGQGLRLIYYSQIVNDFQKGDIAEGYSVSREKKESFPLTVTSAQKNPTAFYLCASSTPTSGGSYEQYFGPGTRLTVT.